This T cell receptor beta chain emerged from a study of OX40 agonist ivuxolimab in advanced cancers. Overall study context: In this trial design, patients received ivuxolimab intravenously at 0.01 to 10 mg/kg every 2 weeks.

Sequencing used immunoSEQ multiplex PCR; TCRdb keeps in-frame clones, though not all of them. The sample comprises roughly 90,000 clones, around 85% of which are singletons, and approximately 1.3% rests with the top ten. Germline V lookup: CDR1 MDHEN, CDR2 SYDVKM. V was shortened by 5 bases and J by 6 bases, with 11 bases between the two germline ends. There are 13 residues in the CDR3. The rearrangement links TRBV28 to TRBJ2-4; possibly TRBD1 for D (5 bases). The sequence was obtained from an adult with an advanced solid tumor such as melanoma, head and neck, liver or kidney cancer. This specimen was CD4+ or CD8+ T cells sorted from blood, taken in a trial of the OX40 agonist ivuxolimab. CDR3 in amino acids: CASSPTGLNIQYF. DNA of the CDR3: TGTGCCAGCAGTCCAACAGGATTAAACATTCAGTACTTC.